These 19 T cell receptor beta chains were sequenced from one sample in a study of T cell clones after liver transplantation. The method was immunoSEQ multiplex PCR; TCRdb's version includes in-frame clones alone and lacks a portion of them. Of about 18,000 clones listed, 75% to 90% are singletons. The specimen comprised CD8+ T cells from blood, sampled before liver transplant. Receptors originate from a human donor who received a liver transplant.

The V and J genes are TRBV29-1 and TRBJ2-7, with a tentative D call TRBD1 (6 bases). V dropped 4 bases and J dropped 2 bases, with 12 bases sitting between them. This CDR3 region has 13 residues. Looked up from germline, CDR1 is SQVTM and CDR2 is ANQGSEA. The DNA of the CDR3 is TGCAGCGTTGCGGCAGGGGACCCCTACGAGCAGTACTTC. Amino acid sequence: CSVAAGDPYEQYF.

The CDR3 sequence is CAWSWGTNTGELFF. The CDR3 coding sequence is TGTGCCTGGAGTTGGGGGACGAACACCGGGGAGCTGTTTTTT. The chain uses TRBV30 and TRBJ2-2; D may be TRBD1 or TRBD2 (5 bases each). The germline gives CDR1 GTSNPN, CDR2 SVGIG (reference sequence). The germline V and J ends were trimmed by 2 bases and 0 bases, with 7 bases remaining between them. The CDR3 is made up of 14 amino acids.

J is TRBJ1-1 and V is TRBV5-6; D call uncertain. Germline V lookup: CDR1 SGHDT, CDR2 YYEEEE. This CDR3 is 14 amino acids long. Trimming removed 2 bases at V and 1 base at J, with 9 bases between. This CDR3 reads CASSLGLTNTEAFF. The CDR3 DNA sequence: TGTGCCAGCAGCTTAGGGCTAACGAACACTGAAGCTTTCTTT. The full variable domain, with the rest looked up from reference TRBV5-6 and TRBJ1-1, is DAGVTQSPTHLIKTRGQQVTLRCSPKSGHDTVSWYQQALGQGPQFIFQYYEEEERQRGNFPDRFSGHQFPNYSSELNVNALLLGDSALYLCASSLGLTNTEAFFGQGTRLTVV.

The chain employs TRBV11-2 and TRBJ2-2; D unclear. This CDR3 has 12 amino acids. V lost 7 bases and J lost 7, with 10 bases in between. CDR1 is SGHAT and CDR2 is FQNNGV in the germline V gene. Written as DNA, the CDR3 is TGTGCCAGCACCCAATTTGGCGGGGAGCTGTTTTTT. Protein product: CASTQFGGELFF.

The chain combines TRBV19 with TRBJ1-2; a possible D gene is TRBD1 (5 bases). The V and J ends lost 5 bases and 5 bases respectively, with 12 bases between them. CDR1 and CDR2 from the germline V gene are LNHDA and SQIVND (reference sequence). The length of the CDR3 is 13 residues. DNA for the CDR3: TGTGCCAGTAGTCCCAGGGTGAATTATGGCTACACCTTC. This gives the protein CASSPRVNYGYTF.

This chain links TRBV19 with TRBJ1-4; no definite D call. This CDR3 comprises 14 residues. Between the trimmed V and J ends, which lost 6 bases and 3 bases, there was a span of 11 bases. The germline gives CDR1 LNHDA, CDR2 SQIVND (reference sequence). The CDR3 protein is CASRRRAPNEKLFF. Written as DNA, the CDR3 is TGTGCCAGTAGGAGACGGGCCCCTAATGAAAAACTGTTTTTT. Full variable domain (outside the CDR3, taken from reference TRBV19 and TRBJ1-4): DGGITQSPKYLFRKEGQNVTLSCEQNLNHDAMYWYRQDPGQGLRLIYYSQIVNDFQKGDIAEGYSVSREKKESFPLTVTSAQKNPTAFYLCASRRRAPNEKLFFGSGTQLSVL.

This sequence joins TRBV6-6 and TRBJ2-7; D remains unclear. CDR3 length: 13 amino acids. CDR1 MNHNY and CDR2 SVGAGI come from the germline V gene (reference sequence). Trimming removed 2 bases at V and 1 base at J, with 6 bases between. The CDR3 DNA reads TGTGCCAGCAGTTACGCCCTTTCCTACGAGCAGTACTTC. It yields the protein CASSYALSYEQYF.

This rearrangement joins TRBV27 to TRBJ1-5; no clear D. V lost 0 bases, J lost 0 bases, and 6 bases lay in between. CDR3 length: 15 amino acids. Looked up from germline, CDR1 is MNHEY and CDR2 is SMNVEV (reference sequence). CDR3 nucleotide sequence: TGTGCCAGCAGTTTATCGAGTCGTAGCAATCAGCCCCAGCATTTT. Translating it yields CASSLSSRSNQPQHF.

This chain uses TRBV13 with TRBJ1-1, with 9 bases lining up with TRBD1. With V trimmed by 5 bases and J by 4 bases, 5 bases remained unmatched. Germline-derived CDR1 and CDR2 are PRHDT and FYEKMQ (reference sequence). This CDR3 has 14 residues. DNA of the CDR3: TGTGCCAGCAGCCCAGAGGGACAGGGCACTGAAGCTTTCTTT. It specifies CASSPEGQGTEAFF.

V gene TRBV27 combines with J gene TRBJ2-7, with D unclear. The CDR3 runs to 16 residues. The ends were cut back, 0 bases at V and 0 bases at J, with 12 bases in the middle. The germline V gene encodes CDR1 MNHEY and CDR2 SMNVEV (reference sequence). Here the CDR3 reads CASSLSADFFSYEQYF. The CDR3 region has the DNA TGTGCCAGCAGTTTATCGGCAGACTTCTTCTCCTACGAGCAGTACTTC.

The J gene is TRBJ2-1, the V gene TRBV7-9, with 10 bases matching TRBD2. V lost 5 bases, J lost 10 bases, and 17 bases stayed unmatched. The CDR3 extends over 17 amino acids. Germline V gene sequence: CDR1 SEHNR, CDR2 FQNEAQ (reference sequence). CDR3 sequence reads: CASSTLGTSVPFGEQFF. CDR3 nucleotides: TGTGCCAGCAGCACGTTAGGGACTAGCGTACCTTTTGGGGAGCAGTTCTTC.

The chain combines TRBV7-2 with TRBJ2-1, with no clear D. Trimming cost V 4 bases and J 6 bases, with 16 bases left between them. This CDR3 is 15 amino acids long. The germline V gene encodes CDR1 SGHTA and CDR2 FQGNSA. CDR3 nucleotide sequence: TGTGCCAGCAGCTATGCCGGCCCCTCTTTCAATGAGCAGTTCTTC. Protein product: CASSYAGPSFNEQFF.

The chain recombines TRBV11-2 with TRBJ2-3; 7 positions match TRBD1. Germline CDR1 reads SGHAT; CDR2 reads FQNNGV. The CDR3 sequence is 15 residues long. The junction had 3 bases not matched to a gene; V was cut back by 3 bases and J by 0 bases. CDR3 loop: CASSLGQTSTDTQYF. The CDR3 nucleotides read TGTGCCAGCAGCTTGGGACAGACTAGCACAGATACGCAGTATTTT.

The chain has TRBV4-1 and TRBJ2-3; 12 bases line up with TRBD2. Germline V gene sequence: CDR1 MGHRA, CDR2 YSYEKL. With V trimmed by 7 bases and J by 3 bases, 2 bases remained unmatched. This CDR3 is 14 amino acids long. The CDR3 loop reads CASTSGRETDTQYF. For the CDR3, the DNA is TGCGCCAGCACTAGCGGGAGGGAAACAGATACGCAGTATTTT.

The chain uses TRBV18 and TRBJ2-2, with 7 bases lining up with TRBD2. J lost 1 base, V lost 0 bases, and 2 bases had no gene match. In germline, CDR1 is KGHSH, CDR2 LQKENI. This CDR3 has 16 amino acids. The CDR3 DNA is TGTGCCAGCTCACCACCGGGAGGGCGGAACACCGGGGAGCTGTTTTTT. Amino acids: CASSPPGGRNTGELFF.

V is TRBV29-1 and J is TRBJ2-3; 9 nucleotides match TRBD2. V lost 3 bases to trimming and J lost 4 bases; unmatched junction nucleotides: 5. The CDR3 contains 14 residues. Germline loops: CDR1 SQVTM, CDR2 ANQGSEA. Here the CDR3 reads CSVEGTSRADTQYF. CDR3 sequence (DNA): TGCAGCGTTGAGGGGACTAGCAGGGCAGATACGCAGTATTTT.

This CDR3 is CASSPGGVSYNEQFF. The CDR3 DNA sequence: TGTGCCAGCAGCCCAGGGGGCGTCTCCTACAATGAGCAGTTCTTC. This chain links TRBV5-4 with TRBJ2-1; TRBD1 matches at 8 bases. Germline trimming cut 4 bases from V and 0 bases from J; bases unmatched to any gene: 3. Per the germline V gene, CDR1 is SGHNT and CDR2 is YYREEE (reference sequence). The CDR3 totals 15 residues.

The CDR3 DNA reads TGTGCCGCCGCGGTTCATCCCGGCTTCCCTAACTATGGCTACACCTTC. This gives the protein CAAAVHPGFPNYGYTF. The J gene is TRBJ1-2, the V gene TRBV27; D is unresolved. This CDR3 region has 16 residues. The V gene lost 11 bases and the J gene lost 0 bases, with 22 bases spanning the gap. Germline-derived CDR1 and CDR2 are MNHEY and SMNVEV (reference sequence).

This clone has just one count. This chain uses TRBV19 with TRBJ1-1; D is uncertain. Trimming pared 3 bases from V and 1 base from J, leaving 6 bases between. The CDR3 sequence is 13 residues long. CDR1 LNHDA and CDR2 SQIVND come from the germline V gene (reference sequence). CDR3 DNA sequence: TGTGCCAGTAGTATTGGCCCGAACACTGAAGCTTTCTTT. It yields the protein CASSIGPNTEAFF.